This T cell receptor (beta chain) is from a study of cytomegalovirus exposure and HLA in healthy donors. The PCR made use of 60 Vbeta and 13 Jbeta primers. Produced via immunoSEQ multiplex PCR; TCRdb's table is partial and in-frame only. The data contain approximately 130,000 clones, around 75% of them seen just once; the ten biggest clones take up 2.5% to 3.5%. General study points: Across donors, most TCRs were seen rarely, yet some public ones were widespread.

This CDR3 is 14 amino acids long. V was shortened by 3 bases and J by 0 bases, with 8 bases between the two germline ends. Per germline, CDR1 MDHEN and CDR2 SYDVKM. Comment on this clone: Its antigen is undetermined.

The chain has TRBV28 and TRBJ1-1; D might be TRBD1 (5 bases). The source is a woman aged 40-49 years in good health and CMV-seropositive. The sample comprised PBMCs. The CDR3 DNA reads TGTGCCAGCAGTTTTCGACAGTTGAACACTGAAGCTTTCTTT. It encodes CASSFRQLNTEAFF. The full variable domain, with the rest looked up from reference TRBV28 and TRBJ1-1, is DVKVTQSSRYLVKRTGEKVFLECVQDMDHENMFWYRQDPGLGLRLIYFSYDVKMKEKGDIPEGYSVSREKKERFSLILESASTNQTSMYLCASSFRQLNTEAFFGQGTRLTVV.